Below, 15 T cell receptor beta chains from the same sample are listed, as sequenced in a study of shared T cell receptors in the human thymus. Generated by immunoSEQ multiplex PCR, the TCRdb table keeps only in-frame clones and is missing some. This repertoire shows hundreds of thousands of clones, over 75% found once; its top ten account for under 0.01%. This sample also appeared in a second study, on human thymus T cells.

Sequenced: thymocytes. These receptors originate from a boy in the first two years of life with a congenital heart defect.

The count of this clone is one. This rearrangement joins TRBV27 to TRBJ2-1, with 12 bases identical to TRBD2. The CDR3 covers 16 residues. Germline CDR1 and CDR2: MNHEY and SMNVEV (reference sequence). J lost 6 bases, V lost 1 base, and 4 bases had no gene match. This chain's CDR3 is CASSLYLAGGGNEQFF. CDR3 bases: TGTGCCAGCAGTTTATACCTAGCGGGAGGGGGCAATGAGCAGTTCTTC.

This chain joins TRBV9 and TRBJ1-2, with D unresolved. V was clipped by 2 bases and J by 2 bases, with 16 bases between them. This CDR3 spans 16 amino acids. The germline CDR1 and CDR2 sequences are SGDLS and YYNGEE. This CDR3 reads CASSVGPIAGNYGYTF. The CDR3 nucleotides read TGTGCCAGCAGCGTGGGCCCCATAGCGGGGAACTATGGCTACACCTTC.

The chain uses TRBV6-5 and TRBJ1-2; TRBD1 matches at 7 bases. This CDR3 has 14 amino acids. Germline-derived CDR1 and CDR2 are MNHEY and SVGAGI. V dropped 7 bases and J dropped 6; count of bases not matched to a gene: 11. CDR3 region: CASNNSSGGDGYTF. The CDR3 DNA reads TGTGCCAGCAACAACTCCTCAGGGGGTGATGGCTACACCTTC.

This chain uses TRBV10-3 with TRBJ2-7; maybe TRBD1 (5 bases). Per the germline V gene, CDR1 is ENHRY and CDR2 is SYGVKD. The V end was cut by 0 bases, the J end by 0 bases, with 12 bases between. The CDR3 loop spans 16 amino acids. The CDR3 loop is CAISESKTDRSYEQYF. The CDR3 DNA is TGTGCCATCAGTGAGTCGAAGACAGACCGCTCCTACGAGCAGTACTTC.

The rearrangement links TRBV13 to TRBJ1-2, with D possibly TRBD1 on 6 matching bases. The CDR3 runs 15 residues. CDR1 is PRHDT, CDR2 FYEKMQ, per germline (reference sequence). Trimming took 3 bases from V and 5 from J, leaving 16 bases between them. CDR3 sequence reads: CASSFPGTPSYGYTF. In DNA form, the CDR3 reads TGTGCCAGCAGCTTTCCCGGGACACCAAGTTATGGCTACACCTTC.

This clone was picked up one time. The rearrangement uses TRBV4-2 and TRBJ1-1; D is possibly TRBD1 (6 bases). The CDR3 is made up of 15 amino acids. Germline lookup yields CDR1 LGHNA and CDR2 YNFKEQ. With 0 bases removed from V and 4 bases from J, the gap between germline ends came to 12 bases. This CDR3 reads CASSQDGGRGTEAFF. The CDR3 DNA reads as TGTGCCAGCAGCCAAGACGGGGGGCGAGGCACTGAAGCTTTCTTT.

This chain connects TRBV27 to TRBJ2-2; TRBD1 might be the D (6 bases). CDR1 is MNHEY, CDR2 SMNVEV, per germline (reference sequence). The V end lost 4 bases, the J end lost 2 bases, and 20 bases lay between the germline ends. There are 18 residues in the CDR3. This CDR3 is CASSSQHRVGQNTGELFF. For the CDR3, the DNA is TGTGCCAGCAGTTCCCAACACAGGGTTGGTCAAAACACCGGGGAGCTGTTTTTT.

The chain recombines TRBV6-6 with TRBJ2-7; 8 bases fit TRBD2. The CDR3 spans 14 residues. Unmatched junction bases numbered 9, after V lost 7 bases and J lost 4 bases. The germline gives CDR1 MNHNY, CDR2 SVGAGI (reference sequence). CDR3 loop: CASTVAGPPYEQYF. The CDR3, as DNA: TGTGCCAGCACAGTAGCGGGGCCCCCTTACGAGCAGTACTTC.

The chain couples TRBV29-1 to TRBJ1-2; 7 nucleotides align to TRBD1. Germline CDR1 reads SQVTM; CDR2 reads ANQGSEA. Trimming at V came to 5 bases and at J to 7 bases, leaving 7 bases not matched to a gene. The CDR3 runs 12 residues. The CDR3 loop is CSVQRGQGGYTF. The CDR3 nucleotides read TGCAGCGTTCAAAGGGGGCAGGGTGGCTACACCTTC.

CDR3 in amino acids: CASSSSRDRVQETQYF. The DNA for the CDR3 is TGTGCCAGCAGCTCGTCAAGGGACAGAGTCCAAGAGACCCAGTACTTC. The chain combines TRBV7-6 with TRBJ2-5; 7 nucleotides match TRBD1. Losses at the gene ends were 4 bases for V and 1 base for J; bases not matched to a gene: 9. Per germline, CDR1 SGHVS and CDR2 FNYEAQ. The CDR3 sequence is 16 residues long.

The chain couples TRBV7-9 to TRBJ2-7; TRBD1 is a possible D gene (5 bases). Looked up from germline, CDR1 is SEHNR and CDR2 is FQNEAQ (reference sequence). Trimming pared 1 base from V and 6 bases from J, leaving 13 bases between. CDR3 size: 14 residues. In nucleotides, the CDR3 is TGTGCCAGCAGCTTAGGGGGCCCTCTGGCCGAGCAGTACTTC. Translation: CASSLGGPLAEQYF.

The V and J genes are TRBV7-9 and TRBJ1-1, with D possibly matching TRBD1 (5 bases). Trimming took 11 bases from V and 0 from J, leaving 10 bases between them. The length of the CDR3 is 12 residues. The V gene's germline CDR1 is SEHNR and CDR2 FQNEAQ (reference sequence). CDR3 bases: TGTGCCGGCGACAGTTTGAACACTGAAGCTTTCTTT. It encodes CAGDSLNTEAFF.

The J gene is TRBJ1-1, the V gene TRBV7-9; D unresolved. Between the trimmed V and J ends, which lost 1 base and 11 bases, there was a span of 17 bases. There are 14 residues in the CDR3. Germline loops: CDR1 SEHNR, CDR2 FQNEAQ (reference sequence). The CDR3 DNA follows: TGTGCCAGCAGCTTAGACGGAATTGGACTTGTTGCTTTCTTT. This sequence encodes CASSLDGIGLVAFF.

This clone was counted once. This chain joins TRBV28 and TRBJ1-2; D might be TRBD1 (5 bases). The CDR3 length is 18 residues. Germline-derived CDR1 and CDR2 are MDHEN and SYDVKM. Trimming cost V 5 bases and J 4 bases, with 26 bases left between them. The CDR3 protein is CASSPVASPGTLRYGYTF. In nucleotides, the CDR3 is TGTGCCAGCAGTCCCGTTGCGTCGCCAGGGACTCTTCGCTATGGCTACACCTTC.

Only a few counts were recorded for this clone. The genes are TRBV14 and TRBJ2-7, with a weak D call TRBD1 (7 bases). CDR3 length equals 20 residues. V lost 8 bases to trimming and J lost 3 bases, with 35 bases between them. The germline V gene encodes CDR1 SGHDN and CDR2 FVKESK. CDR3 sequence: CASGGERTGHPLILHYEQYF. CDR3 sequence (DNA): TGTGCCAGCGGAGGGGAACGGACAGGCCACCCGCTGATCTTACACTACGAGCAGTACTTC.